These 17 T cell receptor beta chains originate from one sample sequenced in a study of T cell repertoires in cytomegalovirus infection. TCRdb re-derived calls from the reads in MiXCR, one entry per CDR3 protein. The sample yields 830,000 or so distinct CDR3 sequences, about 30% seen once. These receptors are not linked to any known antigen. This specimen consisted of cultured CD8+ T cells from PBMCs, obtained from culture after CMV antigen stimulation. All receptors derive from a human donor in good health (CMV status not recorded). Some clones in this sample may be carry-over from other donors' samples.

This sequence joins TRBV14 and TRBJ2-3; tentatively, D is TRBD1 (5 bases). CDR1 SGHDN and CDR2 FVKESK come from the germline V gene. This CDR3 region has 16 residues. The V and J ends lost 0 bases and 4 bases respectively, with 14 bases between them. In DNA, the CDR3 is TGTGCCAGCAGCCAAGAGTCCTTGGGGCTTTCAGATACGCAGTATTTT. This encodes CASSQESLGLSDTQYF.

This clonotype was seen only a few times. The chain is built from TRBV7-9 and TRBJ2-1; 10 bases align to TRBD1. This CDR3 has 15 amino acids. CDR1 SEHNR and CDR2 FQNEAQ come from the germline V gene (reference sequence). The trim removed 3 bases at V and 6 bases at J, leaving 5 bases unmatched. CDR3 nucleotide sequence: TGTGCCAGCAGCTTGCGACAGGGGGCTTCCAATGAGCAGTTCTTC. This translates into CASSLRQGASNEQFF.

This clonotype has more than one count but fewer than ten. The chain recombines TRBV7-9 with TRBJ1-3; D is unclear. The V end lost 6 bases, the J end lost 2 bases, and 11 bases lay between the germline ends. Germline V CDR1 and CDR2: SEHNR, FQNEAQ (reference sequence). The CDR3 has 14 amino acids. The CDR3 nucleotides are TGTGCCAGCAGACTGCCCCGGGCTGGAAACACCATATATTTT. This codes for CASRLPRAGNTIYF.

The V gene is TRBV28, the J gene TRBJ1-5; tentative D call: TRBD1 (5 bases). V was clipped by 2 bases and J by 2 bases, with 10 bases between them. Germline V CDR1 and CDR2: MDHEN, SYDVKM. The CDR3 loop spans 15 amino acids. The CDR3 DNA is TGTGCCAGCAGTTTACCAGGGATGGGCAATCAGCCCCAGCATTTT. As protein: CASSLPGMGNQPQHF.

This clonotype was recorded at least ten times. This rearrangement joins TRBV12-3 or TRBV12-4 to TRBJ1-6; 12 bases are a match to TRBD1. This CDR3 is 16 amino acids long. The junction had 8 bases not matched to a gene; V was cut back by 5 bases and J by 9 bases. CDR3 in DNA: TGTGCCAGCAGTCCGCGCTGGGGACAGGGGGCTTCACCCCTCCACTTT. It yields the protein CASSPRWGQGASPLHF.

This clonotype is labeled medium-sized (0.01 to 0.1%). Written as DNA, the CDR3 is TGTGCCAGCAGTGAAGCGACCGAATGGGGGAATGAAAAACTGTTTTTT. It codes for CASSEATEWGNEKLFF. The chain couples TRBV2 to TRBJ1-4; TRBD1 is a possible D gene (5 bases). The germline V gene has CDR1 SNHLY and CDR2 FYNNEI. Trimming pared 0 bases from V and 5 bases from J, leaving 13 bases between. CDR3 length: 16 residues.

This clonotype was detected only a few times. The CDR3 coding sequence is TGTGCCACCTGGGACGGGAATAGCAATCAGCCCCAGCATTTT. Amino acid sequence: CATWDGNSNQPQHF. The chain recombines TRBV10-3 with TRBJ1-5; D may be TRBD1 (5 bases). The CDR3 runs 14 residues. V was cut by 10 bases and J by 0 bases, with 13 bases left in between. Germline values: CDR1 ENHRY, CDR2 SYGVKD.

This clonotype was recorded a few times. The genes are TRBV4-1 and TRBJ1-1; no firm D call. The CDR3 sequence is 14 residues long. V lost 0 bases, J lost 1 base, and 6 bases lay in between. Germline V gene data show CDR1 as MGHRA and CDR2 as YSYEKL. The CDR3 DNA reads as TGCGCCAGCAGCCAAGATCCATCGAACACTGAAGCTTTCTTT. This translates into CASSQDPSNTEAFF.

This CDR3 is CASRSTGKEENIQYF. CDR3 nucleotide sequence: TGTGCCAGTAGATCGACAGGAAAAGAGGAAAACATTCAGTACTTC. The chain carries TRBV19 and TRBJ2-4; tentatively, D is TRBD1 (6 bases). Trimming removed 6 bases at V and 5 bases at J, with 17 bases between. CDR1 is LNHDA and CDR2 is SQIVND in the germline V gene (reference sequence). The CDR3 spans 15 residues. The full variable domain, its missing parts supplied by reference TRBV19 and TRBJ2-4, is DGGITQSPKYLFRKEGQNVTLSCEQNLNHDAMYWYRQDPGQGLRLIYYSQIVNDFQKGDIAEGYSVSREKKESFPLTVTSAQKNPTAFYLCASRSTGKEENIQYFGAGTRLSVL.

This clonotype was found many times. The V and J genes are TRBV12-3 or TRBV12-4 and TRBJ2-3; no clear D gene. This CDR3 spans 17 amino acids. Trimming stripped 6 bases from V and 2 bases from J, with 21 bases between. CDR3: CASSFHLRQDNTDTQYF. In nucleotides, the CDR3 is TGTGCCAGCAGCTTCCACCTTAGGCAGGATAACACAGATACGCAGTATTTT.

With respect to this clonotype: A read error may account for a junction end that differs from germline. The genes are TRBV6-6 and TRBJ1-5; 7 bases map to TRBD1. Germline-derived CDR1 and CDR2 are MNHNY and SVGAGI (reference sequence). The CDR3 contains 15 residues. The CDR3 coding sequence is TGTGCCAACAGTGTGGACAGGAATAGCAATCAGCCCCAGCATTTT. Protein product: CANSVDRNSNQPQHF.

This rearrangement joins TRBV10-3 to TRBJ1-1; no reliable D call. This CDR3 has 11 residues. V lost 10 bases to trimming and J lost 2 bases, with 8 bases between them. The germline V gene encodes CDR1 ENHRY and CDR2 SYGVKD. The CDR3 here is CATASNTEAFF. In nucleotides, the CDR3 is TGTGCCACCGCATCCAACACTGAAGCTTTCTTT.

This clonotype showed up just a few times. CDR3 nucleotide sequence: TGTGCCAGTAGTATAACCAGGGACACTGAAGCTTTCTTT. Its protein product is CASSITRDTEAFF. V is TRBV19 and J is TRBJ1-1, with D possibly being TRBD1 (5 bases). Trimming took 2 bases from V and 3 from J, leaving 7 bases between them. The CDR3 runs 13 residues. In germline, CDR1 is LNHDA, CDR2 SQIVND (reference sequence). The full variable domain, its missing parts supplied by reference TRBV19 and TRBJ1-1, is DGGITQSPKYLFRKEGQNVTLSCEQNLNHDAMYWYRQDPGQGLRLIYYSQIVNDFQKGDIAEGYSVSREKKESFPLTVTSAQKNPTAFYLCASSITRDTEAFFGQGTRLTVV.

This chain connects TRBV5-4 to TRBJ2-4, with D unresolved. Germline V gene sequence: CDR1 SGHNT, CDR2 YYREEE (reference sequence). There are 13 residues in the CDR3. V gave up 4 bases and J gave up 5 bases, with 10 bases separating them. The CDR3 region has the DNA TGTGCCAGCAGCATACGCCTCGAAAACATTCAGTACTTC. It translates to CASSIRLENIQYF.

The CDR3, as DNA: TGCGCCAGCAGCTGGGAAACCTATGGCTACACCTTC. Its protein is CASSWETYGYTF. The chain uses TRBV4-1 and TRBJ1-2; D is unclear. The CDR3 is 12 amino acids. CDR1 and CDR2 (germline): MGHRA, YSYEKL. V lost 5 bases and J lost 4, with 8 bases in between.

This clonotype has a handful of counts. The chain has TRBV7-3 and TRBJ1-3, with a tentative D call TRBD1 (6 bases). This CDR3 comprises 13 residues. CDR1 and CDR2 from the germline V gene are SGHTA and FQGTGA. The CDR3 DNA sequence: TGTGCAAACAGGGTAATCTCTGGAAACACCATATATTTT. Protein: CANRVISGNTIYF.

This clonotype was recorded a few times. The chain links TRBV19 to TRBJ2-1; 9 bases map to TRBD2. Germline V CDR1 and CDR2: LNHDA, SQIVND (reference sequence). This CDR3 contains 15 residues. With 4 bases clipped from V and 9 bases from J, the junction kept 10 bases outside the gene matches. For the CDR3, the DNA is TGTGCCAGTAGTAACCCCAGGGGCGGGGGGGCTGAGCAGTTCTTC. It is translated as CASSNPRGGGAEQFF.